The present entry profiles one T cell receptor (beta chain) with its context. The target antigen is unknown. This record comes from a study of cytomegalovirus exposure and HLA in healthy donors. PCR used 60 Vbeta primers and 13 Jbeta primers. The table came from immunoSEQ multiplex PCR; TCRdb's copy has only in-frame clones and leaves some out. This sample carries about 200,000 clones, 80% to 85% of them seen once, and the ten largest clones take under 7.5%. Points from the study as a whole: Among immune exposure information, only CMV serostatus was available. As a later analysis showed, a missense DCLRE1C variant was linked to trimming of TCR beta V- and J-genes.

The CDR3 sequence is 13 residues long. Germline loops: CDR1 MDHEN, CDR2 SYDVKM. With 3 bases removed from V and 1 base from J, the gap between germline ends came to 6 bases. This TCR was recovered from a woman between 50 and 59 years old in good health and CMV-seropositive. Sample: PBMCs. The chain uses TRBV28 and TRBJ1-1; D not certain. As DNA, the CDR3 is TGTGCCAGCAGTTTTAGTCAGAACACTGAAGCTTTCTTT. Translated, it gives CASSFSQNTEAFF. Combining the CDR3 with reference TRBV28 and TRBJ1-1 gives the whole variable domain DVKVTQSSRYLVKRTGEKVFLECVQDMDHENMFWYRQDPGLGLRLIYFSYDVKMKEKGDIPEGYSVSREKKERFSLILESASTNQTSMYLCASSFSQNTEAFFGQGTRLTVV.